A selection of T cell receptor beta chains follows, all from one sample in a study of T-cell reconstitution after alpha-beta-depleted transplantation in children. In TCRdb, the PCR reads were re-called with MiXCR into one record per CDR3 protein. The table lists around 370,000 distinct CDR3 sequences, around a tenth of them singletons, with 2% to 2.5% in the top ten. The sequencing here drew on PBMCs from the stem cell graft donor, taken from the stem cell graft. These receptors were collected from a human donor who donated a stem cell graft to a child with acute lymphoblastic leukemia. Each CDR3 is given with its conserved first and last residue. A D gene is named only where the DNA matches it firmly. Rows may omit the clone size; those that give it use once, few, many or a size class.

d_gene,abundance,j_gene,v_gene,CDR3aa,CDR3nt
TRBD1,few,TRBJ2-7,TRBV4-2,CASSQSLRDRGLRRNYEQYF,TGTGCCAGCAGCCAATCTCTCCGGGACAGGGGGCTGCGGAGAAACTACGAGCAGTACTTC
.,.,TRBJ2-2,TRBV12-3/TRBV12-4,CASSFLGGGELFF,TGTGCCAGCAGTTTCCTCGGAGGCGGGGAGCTGTTTTTT
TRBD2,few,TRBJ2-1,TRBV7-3,CASSTSGRAGNEQFF,TGTGCCAGCAGCACGAGCGGGAGGGCGGGCAATGAGCAGTTCTTC
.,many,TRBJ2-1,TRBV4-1,CASSQGTVYNEQFF,TGCGCCAGCAGCCAAGGGACTGTTTACAATGAGCAGTTCTTC
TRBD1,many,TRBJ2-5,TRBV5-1,CASSPETGGLETQYF,TGCGCCAGCAGCCCCGAGACAGGGGGTTTGGAGACCCAGTACTTC
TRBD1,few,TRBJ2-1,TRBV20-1,CSARGASRDRLFF,TGCAGTGCTAGAGGGGCCTCCCGGGACAGGTTGTTCTTC
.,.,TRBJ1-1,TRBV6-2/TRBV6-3,CASRGGGTEAFF,TGTGCCAGCAGGGGGGGGGGCACTGAAGCTTTCTTT
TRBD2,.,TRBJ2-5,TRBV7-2,CASSFRTSRETQYF,TGTGCCAGCAGCTTCCGGACTAGCCGGGAGACCCAGTACTTC
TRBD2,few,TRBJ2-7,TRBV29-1,CSVEGREGLEQYF,TGCAGCGTTGAGGGGCGGGAGGGCCTCGAGCAGTACTTC
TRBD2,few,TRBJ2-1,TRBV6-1,CASTSPGLGPYNEQFF,TGTGCCAGTACCTCCCCGGGACTAGGTCCGTACAATGAGCAGTTCTTC
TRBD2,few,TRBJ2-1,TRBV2,CASSEVQAGGYNEQFF,TGTGCCAGCAGTGAGGTGCAAGCGGGGGGCTACAATGAGCAGTTCTTC
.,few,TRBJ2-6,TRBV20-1,CSAMKGGSGANVLTF,TGCAGTGCTATGAAAGGGGGTAGTGGGGCCAACGTCCTGACTTTC
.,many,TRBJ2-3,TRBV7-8,CASSFGVSTDTQYF,TGTGCCAGCAGCTTCGGCGTTAGCACAGATACGCAGTATTTT
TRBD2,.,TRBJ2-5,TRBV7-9,CASSFSLAGEETQYF,TGTGCCAGCAGCTTTTCTTTAGCGGGGGAAGAGACCCAGTACTTC
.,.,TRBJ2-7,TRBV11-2,CASSSYGSGSYEQYF,TGTGCCAGCAGCTCATACGGGAGTGGTTCCTACGAGCAGTACTTC
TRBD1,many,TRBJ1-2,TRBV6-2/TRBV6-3,CASSLGQFYGYTF,TGTGCCAGCAGCCTGGGACAGTTCTATGGCTACACCTTC
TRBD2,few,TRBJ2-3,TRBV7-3,CASSYGTSARDTQYF,TGTGCCAGCAGCTACGGGACTAGCGCTAGGGATACGCAGTATTTT
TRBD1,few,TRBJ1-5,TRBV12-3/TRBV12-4,CASSPDREGNQPQHF,TGTGCCAGCAGTCCAGACAGGGAGGGCAATCAGCCCCAGCATTTT
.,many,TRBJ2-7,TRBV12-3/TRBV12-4,CASSSFPEQYF,TGTGCCAGCAGTTCGTTCCCCGAGCAGTACTTC
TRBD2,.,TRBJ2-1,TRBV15,CATGLAGRFSSYNEQFF,TGTGCCACTGGCCTAGCGGGAAGGTTTAGCTCCTACAATGAGCAGTTCTTC
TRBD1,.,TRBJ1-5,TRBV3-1,CASSQGQGSNRPQHF,TGTGCCAGCAGCCAGGGACAGGGGAGCAATCGGCCCCAGCATTTT
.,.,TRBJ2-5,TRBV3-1,CASSLGGDYDQETQYF,TGTGCCAGCAGCCTGGGCGGGGATTACGACCAAGAGACCCAGTACTTC
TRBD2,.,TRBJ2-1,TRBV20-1,CSASGTSGYNEQSF,TGCAGTGCTAGTGGGACTAGCGGCTACAATGAGCAGTCCTTC
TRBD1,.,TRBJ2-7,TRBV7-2,CASSQSTGVYEQYF,TGTGCCAGCAGCCAGTCAACAGGGGTCTACGAGCAGTACTTC
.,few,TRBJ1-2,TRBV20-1,CSAPPRGLQIYGYTF,TGCAGTGCCCCTCCCCGCGGGCTCCAAATCTATGGCTACACCTTC
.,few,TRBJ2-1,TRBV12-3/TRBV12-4,CASSPTGRSPYNEQFF,TGTGCCAGCAGTCCAACAGGGAGGTCCCCTTACAATGAGCAGTTCTTC
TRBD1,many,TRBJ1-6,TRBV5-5,CASSLVGQGASPLHF,TGTGCCAGCAGCTTGGTGGGACAGGGTGCTTCACCCCTCCACTTT
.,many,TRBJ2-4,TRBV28,CASYSRRVHGDIQYF,TGTGCCAGCTACTCCCGGAGGGTGCACGGGGACATTCAGTACTTC
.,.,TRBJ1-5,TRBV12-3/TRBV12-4,CASSPSRWQPQHF,TGTGCCAGCAGCCCCTCGCGGTGGCAGCCCCAGCATTTT
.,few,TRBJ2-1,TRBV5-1,CASSWLDSYNEQFF,TGCGCCAGCAGCTGGCTAGACAGTTACAATGAGCAGTTCTTC
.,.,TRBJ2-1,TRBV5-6,CASSLLGRRANNEQFF,TGTGCCAGCAGCTTGTTGGGACGCCGGGCAAACAATGAGCAGTTCTTC
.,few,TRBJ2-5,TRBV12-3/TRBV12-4,CASSLGFGPGVETQYF,TGTGCCAGCAGTTTAGGGTTCGGCCCGGGTGTGGAGACCCAGTACTTC
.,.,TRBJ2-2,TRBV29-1,CSVSGLSNTGELFF,TGCAGCGTAAGTGGACTGTCGAACACCGGGGAGCTGTTTTTT
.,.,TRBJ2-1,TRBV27,CASGRRTGSYNEQFF,TGTGCCAGCGGCCGACGGACCGGCTCCTACAATGAGCAGTTCTTC
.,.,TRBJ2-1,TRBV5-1,CASSLGVFGSYNEQFF,TGCGCCAGCAGCTTGGGGGTGTTTGGCTCCTACAATGAGCAGTTCTTC
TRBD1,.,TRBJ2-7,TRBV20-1,CSARPGTGTYEQYF,TGCAGTGCTAGGCCCGGGACAGGCACCTACGAGCAGTACTTC
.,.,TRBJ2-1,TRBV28,CASTVDSSLSSSYNEQFF,TGTGCCAGCACCGTTGACAGTTCCCTATCGAGCTCCTACAATGAGCAGTTCTTC
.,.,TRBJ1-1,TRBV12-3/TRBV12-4,CASSLETGLGTEAFF,TGTGCCAGCAGTTTAGAGACGGGGTTAGGCACTGAAGCTTTCTTT
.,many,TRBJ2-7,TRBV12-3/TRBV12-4,CASSLFPGPYEQYF,TGTGCCAGCAGTTTATTCCCCGGGCCGTACGAGCAGTACTTC
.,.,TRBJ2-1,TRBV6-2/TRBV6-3,CASSYFRGNEQFF,TGTGCCAGCAGTTACTTTCGGGGGAATGAGCAGTTCTTC
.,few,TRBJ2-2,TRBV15,CATSREGRGNTGELFF,TGTGCCACCTCCAGAGAAGGCAGGGGAAACACCGGGGAGCTGTTTTTT
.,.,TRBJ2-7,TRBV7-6,CASSRGGVSSYEQYF,TGTGCCAGCAGCCGGGGCGGGGTTAGCTCCTACGAGCAGTACTTC
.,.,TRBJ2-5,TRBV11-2,CASSYTGNQETQYF,TGTGCCAGCAGCTATACGGGGAATCAAGAGACCCAGTACTTC
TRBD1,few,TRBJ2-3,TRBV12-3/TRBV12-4,CASCPGQGTDTQYF,TGTGCCAGCTGCCCGGGACAGGGAACAGATACGCAGTATTTT
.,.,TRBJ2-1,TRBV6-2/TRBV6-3,CASSYGPSYNEQFF,TGTGCCAGCAGTTACGGTCCTTCCTACAATGAGCAGTTCTTC
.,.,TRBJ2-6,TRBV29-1,CSVRPGANVLTF,TGCAGCGTTCGTCCTGGGGCCAACGTCCTGACTTTC
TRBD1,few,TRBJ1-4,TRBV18,CASSRDRENEKLFF,TGTGCCAGCTCACGGGACAGAGAAAATGAAAAACTGTTTTTT
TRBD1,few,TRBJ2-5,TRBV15,CATSRGTGRATQYF,TGTGCCACCAGCAGAGGGACAGGGCGCGCGACCCAGTACTTC
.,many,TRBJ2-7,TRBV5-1,CASSPQGGQEQYF,TGCGCCAGCAGCCCCCAGGGGGGACAGGAGCAGTACTTC
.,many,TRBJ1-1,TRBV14,CASSLYRESTEAFF,TGTGCCAGCAGCCTCTACAGGGAGTCCACTGAAGCTTTCTTT